Sequencing of this T cell receptor (beta chain) was carried out in a study of somatic mutations in cytotoxic T cells in rheumatoid arthritis. General observations from the study: The study found CD8+ clonality increased with age in rheumatoid arthritis patients, not healthy controls.

Unmatched junction bases numbered 6, after V lost 2 bases and J lost 11 bases. This CDR3 is built from 14 residues. Germline CDR1 reads KGHSH; CDR2 reads LQKENI. Only in-frame clones appear in the TCRdb table, and some are missing; sequencing was by immunoSEQ multiplex PCR. The data hold about 10,000 clones, with around 81% observed a single time. Notes on this clone: Its antigen is undetermined.

This chain joins TRBV18 and TRBJ1-6; the match to TRBD1 covers 7 bases. Material: CD8+ T cells sorted from blood. This receptor was obtained from an adult with rheumatoid arthritis. DNA of the CDR3: TGTGCCAGCTCACCAGGAACAGGGGAAACACCCCTCCACTTT. Its translation is CASSPGTGETPLHF.